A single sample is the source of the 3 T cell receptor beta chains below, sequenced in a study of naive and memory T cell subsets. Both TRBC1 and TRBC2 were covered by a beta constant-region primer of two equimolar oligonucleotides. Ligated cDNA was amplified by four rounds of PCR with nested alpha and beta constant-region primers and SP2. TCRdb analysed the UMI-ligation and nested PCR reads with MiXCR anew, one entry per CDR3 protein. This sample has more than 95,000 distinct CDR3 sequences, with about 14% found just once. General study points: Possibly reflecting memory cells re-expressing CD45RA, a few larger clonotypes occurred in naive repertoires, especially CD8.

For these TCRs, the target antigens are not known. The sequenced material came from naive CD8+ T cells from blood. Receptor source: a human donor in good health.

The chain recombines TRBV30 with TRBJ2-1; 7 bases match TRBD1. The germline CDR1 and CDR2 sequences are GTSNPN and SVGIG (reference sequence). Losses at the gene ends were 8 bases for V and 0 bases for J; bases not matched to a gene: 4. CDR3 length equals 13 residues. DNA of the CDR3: TGTGCCGTGACAGGGTCCTCCTACAATGAGCAGTTCTTC. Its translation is CAVTGSSYNEQFF. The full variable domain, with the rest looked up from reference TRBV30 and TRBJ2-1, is SQTIHQWPATLVQPVGSPLSLECTVEGTSNPNLYWYRQAAGRGLQLLFYSVGIGQISSEVPQNLSASRPQDRQFILSSKKLLLSDSGFYLCAVTGSSYNEQFFGPGTRLTVL.

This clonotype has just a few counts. The CDR3 loop reads CSGLGQGVSYEQYF. Written as DNA, the CDR3 is TGCAGCGGGCTGGGACAGGGGGTATCCTACGAGCAGTACTTC. This chain uses TRBV29-1 with TRBJ2-7, with TRBD1 matching over 11 bases. Trimming removed 7 bases from V and 1 base from J; junction bases left unmatched: 6. The CDR3 sequence is 14 residues long. Germline V gene data show CDR1 as SQVTM and CDR2 as ANQGSEA.

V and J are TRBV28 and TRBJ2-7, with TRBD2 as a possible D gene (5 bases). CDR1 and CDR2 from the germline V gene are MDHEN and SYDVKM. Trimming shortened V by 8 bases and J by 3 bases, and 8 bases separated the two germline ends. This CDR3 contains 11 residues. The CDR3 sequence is CASGRGYEQYF. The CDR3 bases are TGTGCCAGCGGGAGAGGCTACGAGCAGTACTTC.